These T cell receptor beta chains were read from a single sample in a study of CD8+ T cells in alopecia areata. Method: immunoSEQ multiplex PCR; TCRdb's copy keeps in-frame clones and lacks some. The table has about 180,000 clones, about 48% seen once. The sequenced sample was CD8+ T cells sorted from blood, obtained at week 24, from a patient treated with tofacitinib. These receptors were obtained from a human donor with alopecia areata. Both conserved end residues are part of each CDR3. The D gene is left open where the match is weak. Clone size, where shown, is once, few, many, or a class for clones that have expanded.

TGCGCCAGCAGCCCCGGACAGGGCCCGACCTACGAGCAGTACTTC CASSPGQGPTYEQYF TRBD1 TRBJ2-7 TRBV4-3 few
TGCAGCGTTGTCGATGTGGACAGGGTTCATGGCTACACCTTC CSVVDVDRVHGYTF TRBD1 TRBJ1-2 TRBV29-1 -
TGTGCCAGCAGCTTCACAGGGGTGAACACCGGGGAGCTGTTTTTT CASSFTGVNTGELFF TRBD1 TRBJ2-2 TRBV13 -
TGTGCCAGCAGCTTACGAGGCAGTGAGCAGTTCTTC CASSLRGSEQFF - TRBJ2-1 TRBV7-6 -
TGCAGCGTTGAGAGGGACTATGGCTACACCTTC CSVERDYGYTF - TRBJ1-2 TRBV29-1 -
TGTGCCAGCAGCCCTCACATGAACACTGAAGCTTTCTTT CASSPHMNTEAFF - TRBJ1-1 TRBV7-6 few
TGTGCCAGCATCGCGGTGGGGGGCGAAGCTTTCTTT CASIAVGGEAFF - TRBJ1-1 TRBV27 -
TGTGCCAGCAGCCCAAGGGGAGCGGGGGTGTACACAGATACGCAGTATTTT CASSPRGAGVYTDTQYF TRBD2 TRBJ2-3 TRBV7-8 -
TGTGCCAGCCGACCTAGCGGGAGATACAATGAGCAGTTCTTC CASRPSGRYNEQFF TRBD2 TRBJ2-1 TRBV25-1 -
TGTGCCATCAGTATCCAGCGGGGGGCCGGAGATACGCAGTATTTT CAISIQRGAGDTQYF TRBD2 TRBJ2-3 TRBV10-3 -
TGTGCCAGCAGCTTACTGGGGGGCGAAGCTTTCTTT CASSLLGGEAFF - TRBJ1-1 TRBV13 -
TGCAGCGTTGTGGGGACAGGGGGCGCAGACCCCTATGCCTACACCTTC CSVVGTGGADPYAYTF TRBD1 TRBJ1-2 TRBV29-1 -
TGTGCCAGCAGCTTAGAAGTCGGGCAGTATTTT CASSLEVGQYF - TRBJ2-3 TRBV7-9 once
TGCAGCGTTGAAGCAGCCGGGACAAATTACAATGAGCAGTTCTTC CSVEAAGTNYNEQFF - TRBJ2-1 TRBV29-1 few
TGTGCCAGCAGCTTAGTCGGTCAGGGTGGCTACGAGCAGTACTTC CASSLVGQGGYEQYF - TRBJ2-7 TRBV7-9 -
TGTGCCAGCAGCTTATCCGGGGACTCGTCTAACTATGGCTACACCTTC CASSLSGDSSNYGYTF - TRBJ1-2 TRBV11-2 -
TGTGCTAGTGGTTTGGGGACAGGAGACGGCTACACCTTC CASGLGTGDGYTF TRBD1 TRBJ1-2 TRBV12-5 once
TGCGCCAGCAGCCAGGCAGCGAACACTGAAGCTTTCTTT CASSQAANTEAFF - TRBJ1-1 TRBV4-3 -
TGCAGCGTTGTAATTTTGGGCACAGATACGCAGTATTTT CSVVILGTDTQYF - TRBJ2-3 TRBV29-1 -
TGTGCCAGCAGCATCACAGGGGAAAAACGGGATAATGAAAAACTGTTTTTT CASSITGEKRDNEKLFF TRBD1 TRBJ1-4 TRBV13 few
TGCGCCAGCAGCCAAGAAAGGAGCTCCTATAATTCACCCCTCCACTTT CASSQERSSYNSPLHF - TRBJ1-6 TRBV4-3 -
TGTGCCAGCAGCCGAAGGCCTAGCGGGGGGGCAGAAGATACGCAGTATTTT CASSRRPSGGAEDTQYF TRBD2 TRBJ2-3 TRBV2 few